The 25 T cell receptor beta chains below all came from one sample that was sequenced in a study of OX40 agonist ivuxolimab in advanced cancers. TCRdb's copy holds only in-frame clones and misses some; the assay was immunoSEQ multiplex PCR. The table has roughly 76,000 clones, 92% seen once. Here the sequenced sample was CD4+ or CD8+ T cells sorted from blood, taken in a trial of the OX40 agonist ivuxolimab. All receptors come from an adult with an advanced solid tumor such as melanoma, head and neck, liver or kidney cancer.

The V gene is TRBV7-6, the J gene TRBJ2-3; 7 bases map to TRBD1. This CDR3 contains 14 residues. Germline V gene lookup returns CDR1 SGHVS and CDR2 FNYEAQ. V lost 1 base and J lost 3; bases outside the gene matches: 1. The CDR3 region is CASSLGTGTDTQYF. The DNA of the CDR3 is TGTGCCAGCAGCTTAGGGACAGGAACAGATACGCAGTATTTT.

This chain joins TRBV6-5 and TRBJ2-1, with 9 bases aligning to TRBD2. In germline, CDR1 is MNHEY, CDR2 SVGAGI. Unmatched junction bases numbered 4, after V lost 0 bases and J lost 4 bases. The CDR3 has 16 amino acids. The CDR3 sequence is CASSYSLAGIYNEQFF. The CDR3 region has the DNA TGTGCCAGCAGTTACTCGCTAGCGGGGATTTACAATGAGCAGTTCTTC.

CDR3 in amino acids: CATRQAGSVGAFF. Here the CDR3 DNA reads TGTGCCACAAGACAGGCTGGGAGTGTAGGAGCTTTCTTT. V gene TRBV15 combines with J gene TRBJ1-1, with a weak D call TRBD1 (6 bases). Trimming removed 9 bases from V and 10 bases from J, with 21 bases in between. CDR3 length equals 13 residues. Germline V gene data show CDR1 as LNHNV and CDR2 as YYDKDF (reference sequence).

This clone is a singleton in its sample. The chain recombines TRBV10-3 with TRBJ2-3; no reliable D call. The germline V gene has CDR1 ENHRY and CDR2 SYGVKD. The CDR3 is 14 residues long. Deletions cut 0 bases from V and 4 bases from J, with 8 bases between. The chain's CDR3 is CAISESTSSDTQYF. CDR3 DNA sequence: TGTGCCATCAGTGAGTCTACTTCATCAGATACGCAGTATTTT.

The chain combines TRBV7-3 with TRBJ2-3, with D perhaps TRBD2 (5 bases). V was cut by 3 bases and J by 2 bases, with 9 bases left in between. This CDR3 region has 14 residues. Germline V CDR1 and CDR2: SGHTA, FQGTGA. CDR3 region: CASSLDWLTDTQYF. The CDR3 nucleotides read TGTGCCAGCAGCTTGGACTGGCTCACAGATACGCAGTATTTT.

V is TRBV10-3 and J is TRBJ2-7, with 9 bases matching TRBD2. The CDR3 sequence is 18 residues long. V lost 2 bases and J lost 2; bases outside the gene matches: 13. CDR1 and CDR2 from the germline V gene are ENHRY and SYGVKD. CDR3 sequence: CAISERVAGELPPYEQYF. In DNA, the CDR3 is TGTGCCATCAGTGAGAGGGTAGCGGGGGAACTGCCTCCCTACGAGCAGTACTTC.

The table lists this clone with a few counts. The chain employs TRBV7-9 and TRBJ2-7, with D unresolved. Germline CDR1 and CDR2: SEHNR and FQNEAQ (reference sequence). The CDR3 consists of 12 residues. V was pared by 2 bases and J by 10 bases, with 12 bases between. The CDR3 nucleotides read TGTGCCAGCAGCTTATTCCCAGGTGAACAGTACTTC. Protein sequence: CASSLFPGEQYF. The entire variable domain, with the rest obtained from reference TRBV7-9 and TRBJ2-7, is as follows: DTGVSQNPRHKITKRGQNVTFRCDPISEHNRLYWYRQTLGQGPEFLTYFQNEAQLEKSRLLSDRFSAERPKGSFSTLEIQRTEQGDSAMYLCASSLFPGEQYFGPGTRLTVT.

The DNA of the CDR3 is TGTGCCAGCACTACAGATACGCAGTATTTT. Translated: CASTTDTQYF. The chain carries TRBV7-9 and TRBJ2-3; D remains unclear. The CDR3 is 10 amino acids. The V and J ends lost 7 bases and 3 bases respectively, with 2 bases between them. Germline CDR1 reads SEHNR; CDR2 reads FQNEAQ (reference sequence).

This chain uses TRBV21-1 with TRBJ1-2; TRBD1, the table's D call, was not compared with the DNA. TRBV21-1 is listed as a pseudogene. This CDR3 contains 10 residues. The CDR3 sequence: CAGRNYGYTF. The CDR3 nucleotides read TGTGCCGGCCGTAACTATGGCTACACCTTC.

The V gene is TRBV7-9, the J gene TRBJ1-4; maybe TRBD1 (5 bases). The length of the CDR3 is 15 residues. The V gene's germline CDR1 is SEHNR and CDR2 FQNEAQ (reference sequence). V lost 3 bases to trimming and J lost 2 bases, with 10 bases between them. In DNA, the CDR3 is TGTGCCAGCAGCTTCCTCAGGGCCACTAATGAAAAACTGTTTTTT. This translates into CASSFLRATNEKLFF.

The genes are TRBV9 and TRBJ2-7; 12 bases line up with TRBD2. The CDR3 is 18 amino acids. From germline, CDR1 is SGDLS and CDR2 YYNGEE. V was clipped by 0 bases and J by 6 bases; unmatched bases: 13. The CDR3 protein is CASSVVPSGGDTEIEQYF. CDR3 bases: TGTGCCAGCAGCGTAGTCCCTAGCGGGGGGGATACAGAAATCGAGCAGTACTTC. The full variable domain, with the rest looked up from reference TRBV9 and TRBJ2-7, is DSGVTQTPKHLITATGQRVTLRCSPRSGDLSVYWYQQSLDQGLQFLIQYYNGEERAKGNILERFSAQQFPDLHSELNLSSLELGDSALYFCASSVVPSGGDTEIEQYFGPGTRLTVT.

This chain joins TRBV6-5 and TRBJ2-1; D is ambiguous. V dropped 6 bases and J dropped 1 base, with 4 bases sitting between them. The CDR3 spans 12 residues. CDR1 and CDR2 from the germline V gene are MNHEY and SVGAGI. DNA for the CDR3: TGTGCCAGCAGCCCGTCCTACAATGAGCAGTTCTTC. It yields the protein CASSPSYNEQFF.

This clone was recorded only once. In nucleotides, the CDR3 is TGCAGCGTTGCCGGGGGCCAGAGCTCCTACAATGAGCAGTTCTTC. Protein product: CSVAGGQSSYNEQFF. This chain connects TRBV29-1 to TRBJ2-1; D may correspond to TRBD1 or TRBD2 (6 bases each). Trimming shortened V by 4 bases and J by 0 bases, and 13 bases separated the two germline ends. The CDR3 length is 15 residues. CDR1 and CDR2 (germline): SQVTM, ANQGSEA.

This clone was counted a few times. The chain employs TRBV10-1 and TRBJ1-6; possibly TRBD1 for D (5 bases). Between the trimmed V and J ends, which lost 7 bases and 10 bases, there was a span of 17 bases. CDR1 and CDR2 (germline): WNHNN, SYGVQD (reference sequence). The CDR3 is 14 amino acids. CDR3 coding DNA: TGCGCCAGCACAACGAGACAGCAAAAATCACCCCTCCACTTT. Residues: CASTTRQQKSPLHF.

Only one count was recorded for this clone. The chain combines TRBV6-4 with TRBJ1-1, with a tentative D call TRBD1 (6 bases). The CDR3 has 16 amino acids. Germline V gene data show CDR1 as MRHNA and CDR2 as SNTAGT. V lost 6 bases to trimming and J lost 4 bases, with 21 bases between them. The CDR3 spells CASSRWGTGSGTEAFF. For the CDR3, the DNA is TGTGCCAGCAGCCGATGGGGAACAGGGAGTGGCACTGAAGCTTTCTTT.

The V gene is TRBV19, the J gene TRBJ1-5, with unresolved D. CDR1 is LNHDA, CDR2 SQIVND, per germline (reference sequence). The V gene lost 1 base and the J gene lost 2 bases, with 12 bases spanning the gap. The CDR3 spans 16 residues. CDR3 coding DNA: TGTGCCAGTAGTATAGTACAGACTACCGGCAATCAGCCCCAGCATTTT. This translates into CASSIVQTTGNQPQHF.

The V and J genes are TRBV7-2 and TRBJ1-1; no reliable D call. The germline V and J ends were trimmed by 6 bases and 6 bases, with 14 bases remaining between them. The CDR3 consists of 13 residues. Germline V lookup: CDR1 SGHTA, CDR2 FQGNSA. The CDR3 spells CASRPIGQAEAFF. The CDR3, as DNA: TGTGCCAGCAGACCGATTGGGCAGGCTGAAGCTTTCTTT. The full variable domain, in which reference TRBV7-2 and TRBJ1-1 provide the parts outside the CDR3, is GAGVSQSPSNKVTEKGKDVELRCDPISGHTALYWYRQSLGQGLEFLIYFQGNSAPDKSGLPSDRFSAERTGGSVSTLTIQRTQQEDSAVYLCASRPIGQAEAFFGQGTRLTVV.

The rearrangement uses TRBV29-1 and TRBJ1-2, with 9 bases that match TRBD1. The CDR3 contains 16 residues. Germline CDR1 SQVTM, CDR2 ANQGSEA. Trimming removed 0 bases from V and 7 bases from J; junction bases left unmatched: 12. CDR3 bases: TGCAGCGTTGAAGACGCCCTCCACCGGGACAGGGTTGGCTACACCTTC. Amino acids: CSVEDALHRDRVGYTF.

CDR3 nucleotide sequence: TGTGCCAGCAGCGTCGGGACAGCTGATCAGCCCCAGCATTTT. Amino acids: CASSVGTADQPQHF. The chain uses TRBV9 and TRBJ1-5; 7 positions agree with TRBD1. CDR1 and CDR2 (germline): SGDLS, YYNGEE. J was trimmed by 5 bases and V by 2 bases; bases with no gene match: 4. CDR3 length: 14 residues.

CDR3 coding DNA: TGTGCCATCAGTGAGGGAGGGGGCTACGAGCAGTACTTC. It yields the protein CAISEGGGYEQYF. The chain joins TRBV10-3 to TRBJ2-7, with D possibly called TRBD1 or TRBD2 (6 bases each). CDR1 ENHRY and CDR2 SYGVKD come from the germline V gene. V was clipped by 2 bases and J by 3 bases, with 8 bases between them. The CDR3 extends over 13 amino acids.

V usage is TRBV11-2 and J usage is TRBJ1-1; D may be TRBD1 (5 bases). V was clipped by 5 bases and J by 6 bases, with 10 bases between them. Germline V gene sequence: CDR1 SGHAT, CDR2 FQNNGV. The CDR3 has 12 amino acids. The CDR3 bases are TGTGCCAGCAGCCCCAGGGCGGCTGAAGCTTTCTTT. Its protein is CASSPRAAEAFF.

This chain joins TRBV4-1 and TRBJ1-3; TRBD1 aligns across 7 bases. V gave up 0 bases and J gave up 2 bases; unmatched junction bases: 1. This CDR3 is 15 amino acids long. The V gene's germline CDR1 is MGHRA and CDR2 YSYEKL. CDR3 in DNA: TGCGCCAGCAGCCAAGACAGGGGGACTGGAAACACCATATATTTT. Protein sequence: CASSQDRGTGNTIYF.

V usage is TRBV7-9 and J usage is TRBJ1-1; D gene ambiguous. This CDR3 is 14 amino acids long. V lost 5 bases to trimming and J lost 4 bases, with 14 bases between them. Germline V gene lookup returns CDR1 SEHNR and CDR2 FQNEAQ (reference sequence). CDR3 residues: CASSLAVTSTEAFF. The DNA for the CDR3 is TGTGCCAGCAGCCTCGCGGTAACCAGCACTGAAGCTTTCTTT.

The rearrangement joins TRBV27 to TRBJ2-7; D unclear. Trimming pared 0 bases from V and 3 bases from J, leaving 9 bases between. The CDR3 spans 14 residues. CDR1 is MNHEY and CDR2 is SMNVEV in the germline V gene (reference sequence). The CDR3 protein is CASSLSGSVYEQYF. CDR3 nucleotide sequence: TGTGCCAGCAGTTTATCTGGGTCGGTCTACGAGCAGTACTTC.

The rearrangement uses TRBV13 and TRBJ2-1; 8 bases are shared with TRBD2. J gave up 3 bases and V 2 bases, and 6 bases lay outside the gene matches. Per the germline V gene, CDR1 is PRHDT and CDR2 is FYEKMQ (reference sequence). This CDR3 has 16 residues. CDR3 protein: CASSLRGGGSYNEQFF. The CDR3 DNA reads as TGTGCCAGCAGCTTACGCGGCGGGGGGAGCTACAATGAGCAGTTCTTC.